The 6 T cell receptor beta chains below all came from one sample that was sequenced in a study of vaccination effects on CD4 cells after COVID-19. Assay used: immunoSEQ multiplex PCR; TCRdb lists only in-frame clones, some missing. The table lists tens of thousands of clones, about 81% of them singletons. Their target antigens are unknown. Antigen-specific CD4+ T cells expanded by the ViraFEST assay with viral peptide pools were then sequenced. Isolating CD4+ T cells followed approximately nine days of culture. Either the mRNA-1273 or the BNT162b2 vaccine was given to participants as two doses. The source material was CD4+ T cells from PBMCs cultured with HCoV-229E spike peptides, sampled after COVID-19 vaccination. These receptors came from a human donor who received a COVID-19 vaccine.

V is TRBV3-1 (or the pseudogene TRBV3-2) and J is TRBJ2-1; D gene uncertain. Germline V lookup: CDR1 LGHDT, CDR2 YNNKEL (reference sequence). The CDR3 has 13 amino acids. With 3 bases removed from V and 10 bases from J, the gap between germline ends came to 13 bases. Written as DNA, the CDR3 is TGTGCCAGCAGCCAGAGCCACGGCCAAGAGCAGTTCTTC. Amino acid sequence: CASSQSHGQEQFF.

The J gene is TRBJ2-1, the V gene TRBV5-5, with a tentative D call TRBD1 (6 bases). CDR3 length: 13 amino acids. The V end lost 4 bases, the J end lost 6 bases, and 11 bases lay between the germline ends. Per germline, CDR1 SGHKS and CDR2 YYEKEE (reference sequence). CDR3 DNA sequence: TGTGCCAGCAGCCCTACAGGGTCCAATGAGCAGTTCTTC. It specifies CASSPTGSNEQFF.

The V and J genes are TRBV6-1 and TRBJ1-2; D remains unclear. V was shortened by 1 base and J by 5 bases, with 8 bases between the two germline ends. CDR1 is MNHNS and CDR2 is SASEGT in the germline V gene. This CDR3 contains 13 residues. As DNA, the CDR3 is TGTGCCAGCAGTGAAGGACTTACGTATGGCTACACCTTC. It translates to CASSEGLTYGYTF.

The gene calls are TRBV7-2 and TRBJ2-1; D not resolved. Germline assignment: CDR1 SGHTA and CDR2 FQGNSA. Trimming shortened V by 5 bases and J by 3 bases, and 8 bases separated the two germline ends. The CDR3 length is 13 residues. CDR3 coding DNA: TGTGCCAGCAGCCCCCGGATCTACAATGAGCAGTTCTTC. Protein: CASSPRIYNEQFF.

The chain is built from TRBV6-5 and TRBJ2-5; D gene uncertain. V shed 7 bases and J shed 5 bases, with 14 bases lying between them. The CDR3 is made up of 13 amino acids. The germline V gene encodes CDR1 MNHEY and CDR2 SVGAGI. This CDR3 reads CASTTAVGETQYF. The CDR3 nucleotides are TGTGCCAGCACAACCGCGGTCGGTGAGACCCAGTACTTC.

For this clone: The germline gene is not matched at one end of the junction; a read error may be the cause. V usage is TRBV6-6 and J usage is TRBJ1-5; D unclear. The CDR3 runs to 15 residues. CDR1 and CDR2 (germline): MNHNY, SVGAGI (reference sequence). CDR3 amino acids: CASTYRDTLNQPQHF. DNA of the CDR3: TGTGCCAGCACTTACCGAGACACCCTCAATCAGCCCCAGCATTTT.